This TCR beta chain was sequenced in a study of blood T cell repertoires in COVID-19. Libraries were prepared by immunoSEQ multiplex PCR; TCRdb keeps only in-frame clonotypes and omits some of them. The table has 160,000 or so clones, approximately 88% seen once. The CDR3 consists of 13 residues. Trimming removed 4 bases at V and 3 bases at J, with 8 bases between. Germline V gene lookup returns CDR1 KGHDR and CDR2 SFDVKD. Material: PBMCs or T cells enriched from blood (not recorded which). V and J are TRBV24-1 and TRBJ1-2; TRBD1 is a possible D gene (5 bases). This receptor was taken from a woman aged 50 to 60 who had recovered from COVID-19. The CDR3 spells CATSDPGYYGYTF. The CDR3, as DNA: TGTGCCACCAGTGACCCAGGGTACTATGGCTACACCTTC.